Following are 19 T cell receptor beta chains from one sample sequenced in a study of blood T cell repertoires in COVID-19. Profiling relied on immunoSEQ multiplex PCR, and the TCRdb table lists in-frame clones only, not all of them. This repertoire shows around 43,000 clones, 86% found once; its top ten account for approximately 19%. Sequenced input: peripheral blood. All receptors come from a man aged 45-65 years in a cohort sampled during active COVID-19.

The chain is built from TRBV5-4 and TRBJ2-3, with TRBD2 as a possible D gene (6 bases). This CDR3 contains 15 residues. V lost 10 bases and J 6 bases, leaving 24 bases between the germline ends. Germline assignment: CDR1 SGHNT and CDR2 YYREEE (reference sequence). CDR3 bases: TGTGCCGTCCCCCTAGACGGGAGTGGGGGGGATACGCAGTATTTT. It is translated as CAVPLDGSGGDTQYF.

The chain carries TRBV30 and TRBJ1-2, with D hard to call. With 0 bases removed from V and 0 bases from J, the gap between germline ends came to 11 bases. Germline-derived CDR1 and CDR2 are GTSNPN and SVGIG (reference sequence). This CDR3 spans 15 amino acids. CDR3 bases: TGTGCCTGGAGTGTACGACGTACAGCTAACTATGGCTACACCTTC. Protein product: CAWSVRRTANYGYTF. Using reference TRBV30 and TRBJ1-2 for the parts outside the CDR3, the full variable domain is SQTIHQWPATLVQPVGSPLSLECTVEGTSNPNLYWYRQAAGRGLQLLFYSVGIGQISSEVPQNLSASRPQDRQFILSSKKLLLSDSGFYLCAWSVRRTANYGYTFGSGTRLTVV.

This chain uses TRBV2 with TRBJ2-3, with 8 bases fitting TRBD1. Trimming removed 11 bases from V and 0 bases from J; junction bases left unmatched: 7. The length of the CDR3 is 14 residues. CDR1 is SNHLY and CDR2 is FYNNEI in the germline V gene. CDR3 nucleotides: TGTGCCGGCCGACAGGGGCAAAGCACAGATACGCAGTATTTT. It translates to CAGRQGQSTDTQYF.

The gene calls are TRBV30 and TRBJ2-1; D remains unclear. Germline lookup yields CDR1 GTSNPN and CDR2 SVGIG (reference sequence). The CDR3 consists of 12 residues. The ends were cut back, 2 bases at V and 12 bases at J, with 14 bases in the middle. CDR3 sequence: CAWSWQANAQFF. CDR3 bases: TGTGCCTGGAGTTGGCAGGCCAACGCGCAGTTCTTC.

The V call is TRBV27, the J call TRBJ1-2; TRBD1 aligns across 8 bases. This CDR3 region has 15 residues. Trimming removed 0 bases from V and 1 base from J; junction bases left unmatched: 1. Per the germline V gene, CDR1 is MNHEY and CDR2 is SMNVEV (reference sequence). The CDR3 DNA reads TGTGCCAGCAGTTTATCGACAGGGGTTAACTATGGCTACACCTTC. Translation gives CASSLSTGVNYGYTF.

The chain couples TRBV9 to TRBJ2-7; 8 bases are shared with TRBD2. Germline V gives CDR1 SGDLS, CDR2 YYNGEE. V lost 0 bases and J lost 1; bases outside the gene matches: 3. The CDR3 loop spans 15 amino acids. The CDR3 is CASSVEAGGSYEQYF. The CDR3 DNA reads as TGTGCCAGCAGCGTAGAGGCGGGGGGTTCCTACGAGCAGTACTTC.

The chain combines TRBV19 with TRBJ1-1; D is unresolved. CDR3 size: 13 residues. Between the trimmed V and J ends, which lost 8 bases and 5 bases, there was a span of 15 bases. Germline loops: CDR1 LNHDA, CDR2 SQIVND (reference sequence). CDR3 protein: CASDDLSGTEAFF. CDR3 in DNA: TGTGCCAGTGATGACCTTTCGGGGACTGAAGCTTTCTTT.

The chain's CDR3 is CASSTLTEAFF. In DNA, the CDR3 is TGTGCCAGCAGCACCCTAACTGAAGCTTTCTTT. The chain is built from TRBV13 and TRBJ1-1; no definite D call. This CDR3 is built from 11 residues. The V and J ends lost 5 bases and 5 bases respectively, with 6 bases between them. Germline lookup yields CDR1 PRHDT and CDR2 FYEKMQ (reference sequence).

J is TRBJ2-5 and V is TRBV12-3 or TRBV12-4, with 11 bases that match TRBD1. V gave up 8 bases and J gave up 4 bases; unmatched junction bases: 3. The CDR3 consists of 13 residues. The CDR3 DNA is TGTGCCAGCCGGACAGGGGGCTCAGAGACCCAGTACTTC. Translated, it gives CASRTGGSETQYF.

The chain combines TRBV24-1 with TRBJ1-1, with 9 bases identical to TRBD1. CDR3 size: 13 residues. Germline assignment: CDR1 KGHDR and CDR2 SFDVKD. The trim removed 4 bases at V and 14 bases at J, leaving 10 bases unmatched. The CDR3, as DNA: TGTGCCACCAGTGAACTGAGGGGACAGGGTTTCTTCTTT. Protein: CATSELRGQGFFF.

The V call is TRBV5-1, the J call TRBJ2-7, with TRBD2 matching 8 bases. This CDR3 spans 18 amino acids. Trimming took 4 bases from V and 2 from J; bases not matched to a gene: 17. Germline V gives CDR1 SGHRS, CDR2 YFSETQ. The CDR3 protein is CASSLEGSGGQETYEQYF. CDR3 DNA: TGCGCCAGCAGCCTGGAAGGGAGCGGGGGCCAAGAGACCTACGAGCAGTACTTC.

A single count supports this clone. This chain joins TRBV5-4 and TRBJ2-2; 13 bases map to TRBD2. Germline V gene data show CDR1 as SGHNT and CDR2 as YYREEE (reference sequence). The CDR3 sequence is 17 residues long. V was pared by 2 bases and J by 7 bases, with 8 bases of the junction left unmatched. The DNA for the CDR3 is TGTGCCAGCAGCTTCTGGACTAGCGGGAGTTCGAGCGGGGAGCTGTTTTTT. Residues: CASSFWTSGSSSGELFF.

Only one count was recorded for this clone. The CDR3 DNA sequence: TGTGCCAGTAGTATAGGGGGACAGGGACTCTCCTACGAGCAGTACTTC. It yields the protein CASSIGGQGLSYEQYF. The chain is built from TRBV19 and TRBJ2-7; 9 bases agree with TRBD1. The ends lost 1 base at V and 0 bases at J; junction bases unmatched: 4. Germline V gives CDR1 LNHDA, CDR2 SQIVND (reference sequence). The CDR3 runs 16 residues.

The CDR3 spells CAIRGSSGWGTDTQYF. As DNA, the CDR3 is TGTGCCATCAGAGGAAGCAGCGGGTGGGGCACAGATACGCAGTATTTT. The chain carries TRBV10-3 and TRBJ2-3; possibly TRBD2 for D (6 bases). The V gene lost 6 bases and the J gene lost 1 base, with 17 bases spanning the gap. The CDR3 extends over 16 amino acids. The germline gives CDR1 ENHRY, CDR2 SYGVKD.

The chain couples TRBV7-8 to TRBJ2-1; 13 bases line up with TRBD2. The trim removed 5 bases at V and 1 base at J, leaving 8 bases unmatched. The CDR3 spans 18 residues. Looked up from germline, CDR1 is SGHVS and CDR2 is FQNEAQ. The chain's CDR3 is CASSPGLAGSVSYNEQFF. The CDR3 DNA reads TGTGCCAGCAGCCCGGGACTAGCGGGAAGTGTGTCCTACAATGAGCAGTTCTTC. The full variable domain, in which reference TRBV7-8 and TRBJ2-1 provide the parts outside the CDR3, is GAGVSQSPRYKVAKRGQDVALRCDPISGHVSLFWYQQALGQGPEFLTYFQNEAQLDKSGLPSDRFFAERPEGSVSTLKIQRTQQEDSAVYLCASSPGLAGSVSYNEQFFGPGTRLTVL.

The V and J genes are TRBV5-6 and TRBJ2-5; possible D gene TRBD1, 6 bases. The germline CDR1 and CDR2 sequences are SGHDT and YYEEEE. The CDR3 is made up of 14 amino acids. The V gene lost 1 base and the J gene lost 1 base, with 8 bases spanning the gap. The CDR3 spells CASSLSGAQETQYF. CDR3 nucleotide sequence: TGTGCCAGCAGCTTGTCAGGGGCCCAAGAGACCCAGTACTTC.

This clone appeared once. The chain recombines TRBV18 with TRBJ2-5, with a weak D call TRBD2 (5 bases). The germline V gene encodes CDR1 KGHSH and CDR2 LQKENI. This CDR3 has 13 amino acids. V shed 1 base and J shed 5 bases, with 8 bases lying between them. The CDR3 here is CASSPQGGETQYF. CDR3 coding DNA: TGTGCCAGCTCACCACAGGGCGGGGAGACCCAGTACTTC.

This chain links TRBV12-3 or TRBV12-4 with TRBJ2-7, with D unresolved. Trimming cost V 3 bases and J 7 bases, with 10 bases left between them. The CDR3 covers 12 residues. The CDR3 nucleotides read TGTGCCAGCAGTTTCCCGCGGTATGAGCAGTACTTC. This translates into CASSFPRYEQYF.

The chain carries TRBV7-3 and TRBJ1-4; D might be TRBD1 (5 bases). This CDR3 region has 15 residues. Germline V CDR1 and CDR2: SGHTA, FQGTGA. V was cut by 1 base and J by 2 bases, with 8 bases left in between. The CDR3 is CASSLSGGTNEKLFF. The CDR3 DNA is TGTGCCAGCAGCTTAAGCGGGGGGACTAATGAAAAACTGTTTTTT.